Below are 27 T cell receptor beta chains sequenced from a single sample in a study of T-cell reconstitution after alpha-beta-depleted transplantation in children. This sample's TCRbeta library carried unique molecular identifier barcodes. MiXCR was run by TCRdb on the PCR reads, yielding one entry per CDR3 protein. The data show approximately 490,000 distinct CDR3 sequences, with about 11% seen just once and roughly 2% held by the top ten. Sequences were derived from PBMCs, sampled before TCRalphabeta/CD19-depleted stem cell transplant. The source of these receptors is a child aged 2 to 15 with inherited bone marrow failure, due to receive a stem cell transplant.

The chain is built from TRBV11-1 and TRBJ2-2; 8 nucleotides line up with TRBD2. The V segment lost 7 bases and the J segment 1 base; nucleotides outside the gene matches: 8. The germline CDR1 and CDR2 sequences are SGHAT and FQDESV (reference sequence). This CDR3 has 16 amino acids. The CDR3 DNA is TGTGCCAGCATCGATTCGGGAGGGGAGAACACCGGGGAGCTGTTTTTT. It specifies CASIDSGGENTGELFF.

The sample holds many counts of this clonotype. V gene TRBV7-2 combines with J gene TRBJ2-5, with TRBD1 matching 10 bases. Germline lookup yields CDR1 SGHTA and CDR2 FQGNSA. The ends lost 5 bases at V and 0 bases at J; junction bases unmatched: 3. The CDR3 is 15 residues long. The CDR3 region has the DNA TGTGCCAGCAGCCCCGGGACAGGGGACCAAGAGACCCAGTACTTC. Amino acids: CASSPGTGDQETQYF. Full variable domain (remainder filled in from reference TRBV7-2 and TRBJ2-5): GAGVSQSPSNKVTEKGKDVELRCDPISGHTALYWYRQSLGQGLEFLIYFQGNSAPDKSGLPSDRFSAERTGGSVSTLTIQRTQQEDSAVYLCASSPGTGDQETQYFGPGTRLLVL.

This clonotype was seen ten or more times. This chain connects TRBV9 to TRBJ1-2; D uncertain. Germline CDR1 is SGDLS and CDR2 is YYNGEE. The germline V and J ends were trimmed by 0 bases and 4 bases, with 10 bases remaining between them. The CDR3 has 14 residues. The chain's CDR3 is CASSVGGVFYGYTF. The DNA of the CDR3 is TGTGCCAGCAGCGTAGGGGGAGTGTTCTATGGCTACACCTTC.

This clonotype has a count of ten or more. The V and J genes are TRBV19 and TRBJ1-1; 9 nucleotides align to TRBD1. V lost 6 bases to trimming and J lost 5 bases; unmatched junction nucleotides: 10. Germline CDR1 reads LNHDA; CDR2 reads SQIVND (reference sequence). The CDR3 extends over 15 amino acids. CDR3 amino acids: CASRTSGTGSTEAFF. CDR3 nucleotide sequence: TGTGCCAGTAGAACATCCGGGACAGGGTCAACTGAAGCTTTCTTT.

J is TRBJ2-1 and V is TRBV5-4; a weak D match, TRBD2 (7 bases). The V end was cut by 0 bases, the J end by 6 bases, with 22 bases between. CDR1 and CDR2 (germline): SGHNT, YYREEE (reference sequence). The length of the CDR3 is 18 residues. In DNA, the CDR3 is TGTGCCAGCAGCTTGGTGGGGCGGGGGCATATCGACGTCAATGAGCAGTTCTTC. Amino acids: CASSLVGRGHIDVNEQFF.

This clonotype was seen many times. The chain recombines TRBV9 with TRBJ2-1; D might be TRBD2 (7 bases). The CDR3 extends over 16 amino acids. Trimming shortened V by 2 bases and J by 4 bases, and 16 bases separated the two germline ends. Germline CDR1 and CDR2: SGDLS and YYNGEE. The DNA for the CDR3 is TGTGCCAGCAGCGTTGAGGGGGGGTTCCCTTACAATGAGCAGTTCTTC. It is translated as CASSVEGGFPYNEQFF.

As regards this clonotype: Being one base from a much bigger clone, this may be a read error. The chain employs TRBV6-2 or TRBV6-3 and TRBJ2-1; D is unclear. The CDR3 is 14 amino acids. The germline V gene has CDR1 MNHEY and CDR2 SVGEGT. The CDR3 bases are TGTGCCAGCATAGGGCAGGACCTCTACTATGAGCAGTTCTTC. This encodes CASIGQDLYYEQFF.

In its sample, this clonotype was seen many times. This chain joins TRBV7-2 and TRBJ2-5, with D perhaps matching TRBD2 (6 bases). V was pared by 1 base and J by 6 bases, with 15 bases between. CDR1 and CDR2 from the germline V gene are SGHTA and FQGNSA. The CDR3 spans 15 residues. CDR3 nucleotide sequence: TGTGCCAGCAGCTTAGATGTGCGGGATAGAAAGACCCAGTACTTC. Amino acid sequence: CASSLDVRDRKTQYF.

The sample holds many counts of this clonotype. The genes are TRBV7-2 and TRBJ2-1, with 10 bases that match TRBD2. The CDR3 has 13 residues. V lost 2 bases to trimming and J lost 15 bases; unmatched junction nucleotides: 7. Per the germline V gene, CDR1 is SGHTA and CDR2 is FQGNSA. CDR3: CASSLRSSGSVFF. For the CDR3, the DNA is TGTGCCAGCAGCTTAAGGTCTAGCGGGAGTGTGTTCTTC.

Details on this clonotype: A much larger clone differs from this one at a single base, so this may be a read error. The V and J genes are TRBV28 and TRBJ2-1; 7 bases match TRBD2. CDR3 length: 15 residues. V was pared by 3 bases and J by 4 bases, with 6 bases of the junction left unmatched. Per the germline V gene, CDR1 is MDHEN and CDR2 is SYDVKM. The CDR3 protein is CASSFGTTVYNEQFF. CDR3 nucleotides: TGTGCCAGCAGTTTCGGGACTACAGTTTACAATGAGCAGTTCTTC.

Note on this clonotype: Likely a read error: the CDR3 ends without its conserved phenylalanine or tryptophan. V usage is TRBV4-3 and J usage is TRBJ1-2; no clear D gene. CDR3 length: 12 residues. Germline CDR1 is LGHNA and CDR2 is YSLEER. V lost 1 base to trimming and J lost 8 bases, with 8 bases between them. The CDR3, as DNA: TGCGCCAGCAGCCAAGGCCCGGAAGGCTACACCTGC. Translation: CASSQGPEGYTC.

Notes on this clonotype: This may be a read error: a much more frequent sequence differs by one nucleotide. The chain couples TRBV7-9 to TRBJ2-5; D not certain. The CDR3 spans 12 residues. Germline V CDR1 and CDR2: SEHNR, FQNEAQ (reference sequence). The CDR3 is CAGSRPSETQYF. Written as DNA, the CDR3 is TGTGCCGGCAGCCGTCCTTCAGAGACCCAGTACTTC.

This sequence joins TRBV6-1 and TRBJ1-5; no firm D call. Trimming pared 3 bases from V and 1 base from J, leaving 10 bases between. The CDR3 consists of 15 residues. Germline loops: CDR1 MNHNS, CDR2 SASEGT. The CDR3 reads CASSERVRSNQPQHF. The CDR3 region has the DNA TGTGCCAGCAGTGAGAGGGTGCGGAGCAATCAGCCCCAGCATTTT.

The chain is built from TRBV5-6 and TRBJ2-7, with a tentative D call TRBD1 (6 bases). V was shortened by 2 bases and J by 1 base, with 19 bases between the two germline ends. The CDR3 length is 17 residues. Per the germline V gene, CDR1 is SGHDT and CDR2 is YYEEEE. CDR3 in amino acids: CASSFGLRDMGSYEQYF. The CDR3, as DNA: TGTGCCAGCAGCTTTGGGCTCCGGGACATGGGGTCCTACGAGCAGTACTTC.

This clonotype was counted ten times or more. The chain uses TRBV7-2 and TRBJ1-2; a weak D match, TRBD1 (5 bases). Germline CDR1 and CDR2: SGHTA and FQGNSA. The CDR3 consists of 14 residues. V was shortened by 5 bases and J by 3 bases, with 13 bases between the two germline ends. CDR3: CASSPGWGDYGYTF. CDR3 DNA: TGTGCCAGCAGCCCCGGGTGGGGGGACTATGGCTACACCTTC.

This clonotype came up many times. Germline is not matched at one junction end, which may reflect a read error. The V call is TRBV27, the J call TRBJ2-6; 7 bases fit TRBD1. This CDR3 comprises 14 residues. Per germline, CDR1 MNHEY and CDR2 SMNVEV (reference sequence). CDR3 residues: CASSPLTGANVLTF. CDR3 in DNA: TGTGCCAGCAGTCCACTCACAGGGGCGAACGTCCTGACTTTC.

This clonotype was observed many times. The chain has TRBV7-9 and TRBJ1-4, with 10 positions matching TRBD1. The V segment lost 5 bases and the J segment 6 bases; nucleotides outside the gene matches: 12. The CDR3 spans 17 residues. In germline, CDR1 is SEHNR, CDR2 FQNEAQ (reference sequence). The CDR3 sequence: CASSPMGQGMKDEKLFF. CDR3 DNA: TGTGCCAGCAGCCCAATGGGACAGGGGATGAAGGATGAAAAACTGTTTTTT. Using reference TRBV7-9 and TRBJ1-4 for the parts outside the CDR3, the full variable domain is DTGVSQNPRHKITKRGQNVTFRCDPISEHNRLYWYRQTLGQGPEFLTYFQNEAQLEKSRLLSDRFSAERPKGSFSTLEIQRTEQGDSAMYLCASSPMGQGMKDEKLFFGSGTQLSVL.

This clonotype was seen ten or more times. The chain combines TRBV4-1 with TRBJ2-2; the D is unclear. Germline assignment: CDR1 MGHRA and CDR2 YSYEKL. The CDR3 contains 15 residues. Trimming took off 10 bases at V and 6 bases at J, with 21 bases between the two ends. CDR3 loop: CATRWASRSSGELFF. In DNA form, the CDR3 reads TGCGCCACCCGTTGGGCTAGTCGGTCTTCCGGGGAGCTGTTTTTT.

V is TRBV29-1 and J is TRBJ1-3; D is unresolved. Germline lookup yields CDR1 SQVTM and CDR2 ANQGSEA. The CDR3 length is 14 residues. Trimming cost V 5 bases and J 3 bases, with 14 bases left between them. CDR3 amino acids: CSVSLYSNGNTIYF. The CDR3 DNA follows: TGCAGCGTTTCCCTGTACAGCAATGGAAACACCATATATTTT.

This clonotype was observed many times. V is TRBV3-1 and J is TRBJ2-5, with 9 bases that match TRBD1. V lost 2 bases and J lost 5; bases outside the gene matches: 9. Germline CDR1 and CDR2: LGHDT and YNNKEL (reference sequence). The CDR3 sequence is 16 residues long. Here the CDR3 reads CASSQIGTGTGETQYF. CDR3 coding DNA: TGTGCCAGCAGCCAAATCGGGACAGGGACCGGGGAGACCCAGTACTTC.

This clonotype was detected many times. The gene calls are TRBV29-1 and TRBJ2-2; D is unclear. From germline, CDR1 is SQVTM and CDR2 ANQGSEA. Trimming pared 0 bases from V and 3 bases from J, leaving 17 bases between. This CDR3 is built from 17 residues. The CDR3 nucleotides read TGCAGCGTTGAAGATCCCCGGGCAGATCTACACACCGGGGAGCTGTTTTTT. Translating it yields CSVEDPRADLHTGELFF.

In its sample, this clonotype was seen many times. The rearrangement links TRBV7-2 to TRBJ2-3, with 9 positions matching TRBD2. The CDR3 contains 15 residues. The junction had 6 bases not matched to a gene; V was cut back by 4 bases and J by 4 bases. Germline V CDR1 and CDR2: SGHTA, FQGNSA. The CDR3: CASSSGTSSSDTQYF. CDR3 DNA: TGTGCCAGCAGCTCCGGGACTAGCAGTTCAGATACGCAGTATTTT.

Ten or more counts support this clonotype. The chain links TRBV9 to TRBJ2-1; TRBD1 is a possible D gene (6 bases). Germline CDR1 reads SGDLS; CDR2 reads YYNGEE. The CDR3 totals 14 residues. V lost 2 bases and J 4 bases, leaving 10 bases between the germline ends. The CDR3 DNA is TGTGCCAGCAGCGTGGGGACACTATACAATGAGCAGTTCTTC. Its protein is CASSVGTLYNEQFF.

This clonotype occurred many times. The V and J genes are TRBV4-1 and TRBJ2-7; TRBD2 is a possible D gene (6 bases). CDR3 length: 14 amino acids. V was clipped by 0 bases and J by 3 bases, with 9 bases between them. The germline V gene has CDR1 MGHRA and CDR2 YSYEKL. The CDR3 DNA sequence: TGCGCCAGCAGCCAAGAAGTAGCGGTCTACGAGCAGTACTTC. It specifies CASSQEVAVYEQYF.

The CDR3 coding sequence is TGCGCCAGCAGCACCGGAGTAGCGGGAGGGGGTGAGCAGTTCTTC. It yields the protein CASSTGVAGGGEQFF. The rearrangement joins TRBV5-1 to TRBJ2-1; 11 positions match TRBD2. The ends lost 4 bases at V and 9 bases at J; junction bases unmatched: 9. Germline CDR1 SGHRS, CDR2 YFSETQ. This CDR3 comprises 15 residues.

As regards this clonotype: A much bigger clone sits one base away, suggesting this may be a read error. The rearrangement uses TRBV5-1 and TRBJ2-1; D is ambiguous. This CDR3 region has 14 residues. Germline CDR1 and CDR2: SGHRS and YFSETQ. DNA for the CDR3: TGCGTCAGCAGCTTGGTCCTGAGGAACAATGAGCAGTTCTTC. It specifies CVSSLVLRNNEQFF.

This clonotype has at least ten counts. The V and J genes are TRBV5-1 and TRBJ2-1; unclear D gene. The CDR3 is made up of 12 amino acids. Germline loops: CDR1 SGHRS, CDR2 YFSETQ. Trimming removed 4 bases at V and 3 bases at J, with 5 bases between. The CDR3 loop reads CASSPDYNEQFF. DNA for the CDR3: TGCGCCAGCAGCCCCGACTACAATGAGCAGTTCTTC. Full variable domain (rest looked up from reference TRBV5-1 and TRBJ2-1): KAGVTQTPRYLIKTRGQQVTLSCSPISGHRSVSWYQQTPGQGLQFLFEYFSETQRNKGNFPGRFSGRQFSNSRSEMNVSTLELGDSALYLCASSPDYNEQFFGPGTRLTVL.